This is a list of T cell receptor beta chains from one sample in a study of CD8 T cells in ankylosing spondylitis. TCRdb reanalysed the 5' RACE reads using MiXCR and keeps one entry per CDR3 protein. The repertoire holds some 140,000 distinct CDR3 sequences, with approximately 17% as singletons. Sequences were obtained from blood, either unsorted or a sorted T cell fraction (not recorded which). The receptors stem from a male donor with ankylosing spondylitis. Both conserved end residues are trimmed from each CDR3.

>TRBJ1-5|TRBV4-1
ASSQDEGTANQPQH
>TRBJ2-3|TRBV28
ASRQRTGSSVDTQY
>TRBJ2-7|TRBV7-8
ASSLDTGAYEQY
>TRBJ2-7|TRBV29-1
SAGPVTGSLSGEQY
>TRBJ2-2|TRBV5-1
ASRGTGELF
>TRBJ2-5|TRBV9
ASSPSARSREAQY
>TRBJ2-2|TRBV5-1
ASSPREGGPNTGELF
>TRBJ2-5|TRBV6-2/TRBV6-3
ASSYSSSGTYSQY
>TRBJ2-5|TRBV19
ASSTGQIQETQY
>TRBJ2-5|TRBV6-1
ASSQWGLAGEETQY
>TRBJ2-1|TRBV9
ASSPPGRGAPNEQF
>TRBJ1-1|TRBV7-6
ASSLLAGAQAF